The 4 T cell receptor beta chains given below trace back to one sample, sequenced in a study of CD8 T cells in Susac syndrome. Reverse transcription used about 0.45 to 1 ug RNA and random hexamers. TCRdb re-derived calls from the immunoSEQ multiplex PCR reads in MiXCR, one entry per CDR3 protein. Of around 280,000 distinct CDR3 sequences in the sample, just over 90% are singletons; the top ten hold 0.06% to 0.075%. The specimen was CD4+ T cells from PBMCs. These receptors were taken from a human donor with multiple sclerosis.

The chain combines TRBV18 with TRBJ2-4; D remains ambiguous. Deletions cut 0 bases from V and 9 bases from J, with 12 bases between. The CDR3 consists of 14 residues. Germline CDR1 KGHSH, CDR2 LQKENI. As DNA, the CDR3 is TGTGCCAGCTCACCACCGGATGGGGTTGGCATTCAGTACTTC. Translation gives CASSPPDGVGIQYF.

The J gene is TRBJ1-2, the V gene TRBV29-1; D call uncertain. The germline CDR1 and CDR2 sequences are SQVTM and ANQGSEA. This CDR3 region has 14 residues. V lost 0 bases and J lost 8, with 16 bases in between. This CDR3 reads CSVEDQPGSIGYTF. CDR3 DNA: TGCAGCGTTGAAGATCAACCAGGAAGTATCGGCTACACCTTC.

The CDR3 sequence: CASSHRDRTYEQYF. The CDR3 DNA is TGTGCCAGCTCACACCGGGACAGGACCTACGAGCAGTACTTC. The chain recombines TRBV18 with TRBJ2-7; the match to TRBD1 covers 8 bases. The length of the CDR3 is 14 residues. After removal of 4 bases from V and 2 bases from J, the junction contained 4 bases not matched to a gene. The V gene's germline CDR1 is KGHSH and CDR2 LQKENI.

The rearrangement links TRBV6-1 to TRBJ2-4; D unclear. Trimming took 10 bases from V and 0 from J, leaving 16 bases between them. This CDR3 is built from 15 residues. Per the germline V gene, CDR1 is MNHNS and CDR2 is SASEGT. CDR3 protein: CATSDQGLAKNIQYF. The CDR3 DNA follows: TGTGCCACCTCCGACCAAGGGTTAGCCAAAAACATTCAGTACTTC.